The sequence of this T cell receptor beta chain was determined in a study of OX40 agonist ivuxolimab in advanced cancers. The overall study: While on treatment, patients had intravenous ivuxolimab at 0.01 to 10 mg/kg every 2 weeks.

Findings and limits, study-wide: At 0.1 to 3.0 mg/kg, clonal expansion of CD4+ and CD8+ blood T cells had occurred by week 6.

Remarks on this clone: Its specificity is not known.

Germline V gene data show CDR1 as SGDLS and CDR2 as YYNGEE. The CDR3 loop spans 14 amino acids. V shed 4 bases and J shed 3 bases, with 13 bases lying between them. Generated by immunoSEQ multiplex PCR, the TCRdb table keeps only in-frame clones and is missing some. This sample has about 50,000 clones, with about four fifths found just once. This receptor was obtained from an adult with an advanced solid tumor such as melanoma, head and neck, liver or kidney cancer. The chain links TRBV9 to TRBJ1-2; D is possibly TRBD1 (5 bases). The sample was CD4+ or CD8+ T cells sorted from blood, taken in a trial of the OX40 agonist ivuxolimab. The CDR3 region is CASSLAGGYYGYTF. The CDR3 DNA is TGTGCCAGCAGCCTAGCGGGGGGATACTATGGCTACACCTTC.